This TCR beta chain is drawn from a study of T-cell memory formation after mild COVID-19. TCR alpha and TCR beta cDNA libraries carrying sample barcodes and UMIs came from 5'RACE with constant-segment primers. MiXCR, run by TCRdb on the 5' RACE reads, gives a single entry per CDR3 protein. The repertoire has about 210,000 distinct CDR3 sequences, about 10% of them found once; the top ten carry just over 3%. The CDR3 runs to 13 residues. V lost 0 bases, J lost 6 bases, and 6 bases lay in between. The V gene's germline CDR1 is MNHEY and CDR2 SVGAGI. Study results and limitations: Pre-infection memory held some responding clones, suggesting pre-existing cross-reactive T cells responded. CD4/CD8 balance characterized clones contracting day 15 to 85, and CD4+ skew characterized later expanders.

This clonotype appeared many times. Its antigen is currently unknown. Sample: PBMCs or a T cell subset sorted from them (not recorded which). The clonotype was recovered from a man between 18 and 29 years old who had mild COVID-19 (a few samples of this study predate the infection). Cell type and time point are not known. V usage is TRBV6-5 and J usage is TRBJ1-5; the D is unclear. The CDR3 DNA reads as TGTGCCAGCAGTTACTCCTTCGGTCAGCCCCAGCATTTT. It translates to CASSYSFGQPQHF.